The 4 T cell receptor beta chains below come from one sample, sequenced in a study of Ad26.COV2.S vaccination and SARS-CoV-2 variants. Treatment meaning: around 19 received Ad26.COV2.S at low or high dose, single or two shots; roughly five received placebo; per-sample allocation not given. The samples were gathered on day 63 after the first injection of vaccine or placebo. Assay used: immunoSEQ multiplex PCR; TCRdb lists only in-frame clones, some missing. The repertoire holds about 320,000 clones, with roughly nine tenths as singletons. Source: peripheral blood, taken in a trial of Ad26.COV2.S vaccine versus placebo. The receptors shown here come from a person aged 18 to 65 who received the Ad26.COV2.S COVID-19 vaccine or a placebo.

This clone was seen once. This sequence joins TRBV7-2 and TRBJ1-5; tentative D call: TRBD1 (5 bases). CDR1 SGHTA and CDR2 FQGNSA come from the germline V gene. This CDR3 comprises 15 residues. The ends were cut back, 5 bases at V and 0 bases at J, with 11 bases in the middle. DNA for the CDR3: TGTGCCAGCAGCCTCCCCGGGGGTAGCAATCAGCCCCAGCATTTT. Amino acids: CASSLPGGSNQPQHF. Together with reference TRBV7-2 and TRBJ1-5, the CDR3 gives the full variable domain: GAGVSQSPSNKVTEKGKDVELRCDPISGHTALYWYRQSLGQGLEFLIYFQGNSAPDKSGLPSDRFSAERTGGSVSTLTIQRTQQEDSAVYLCASSLPGGSNQPQHFGDGTRLSIL.

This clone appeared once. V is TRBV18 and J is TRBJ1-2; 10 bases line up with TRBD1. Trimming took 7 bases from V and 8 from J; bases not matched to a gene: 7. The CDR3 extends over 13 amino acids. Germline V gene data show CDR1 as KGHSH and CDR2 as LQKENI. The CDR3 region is CASYRTGGEGYTF. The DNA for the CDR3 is TGTGCCAGCTACAGGACAGGGGGAGAGGGCTACACCTTC.

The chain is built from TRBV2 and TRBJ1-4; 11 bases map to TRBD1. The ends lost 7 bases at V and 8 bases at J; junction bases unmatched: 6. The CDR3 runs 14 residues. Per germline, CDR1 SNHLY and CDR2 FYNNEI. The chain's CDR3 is CASNPGQGAEKLFF. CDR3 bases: TGTGCCAGCAACCCTGGACAGGGGGCAGAAAAACTGTTTTTT.

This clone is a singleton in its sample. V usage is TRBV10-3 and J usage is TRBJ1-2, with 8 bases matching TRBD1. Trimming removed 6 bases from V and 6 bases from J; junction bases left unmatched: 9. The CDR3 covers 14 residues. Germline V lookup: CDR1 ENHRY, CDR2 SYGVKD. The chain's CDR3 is CAIRGLGQGDGYTF. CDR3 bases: TGTGCCATCAGGGGACTTGGACAGGGTGATGGCTACACCTTC.